The rows below give T cell receptor beta chains drawn from one sample of a study of naive CD8 T cells in extremely preterm neonates. Produced via immunoSEQ multiplex PCR; TCRdb's table is partial and in-frame only. The sample records 4,000 to 6,000 clones, roughly 97% being singletons. Sequenced input: naive CD8+ T cells from cord blood. These receptors came from a newborn in good health. Each CDR3 is given with its conserved first and last residue. The D gene is left open where the match is weak.

TRBJ2-5	TRBV5-1	TRBD2	TGCGCCAGCACCGTCGGGGGGGAGACCCAGTACTTC	CASTVGGETQYF
TRBJ2-1	TRBV6-5	TRBD2	TGTGCCAGCAGGGATGGACTAGCGCACTACAATGAGCAGTTCTTC	CASRDGLAHYNEQFF
TRBJ2-3	TRBV10-3	.	TGTGCCATCAGTGCGGTAGCACCCACAGATACGCAGTATTTT	CAISAVAPTDTQYF
TRBJ1-1	TRBV11-2	TRBD1	TGTGCCAGCAGCTTCGGACAGGGGAACACTGAAGCTTTCTTT	CASSFGQGNTEAFF
TRBJ1-5	TRBV28	.	TGTGCCAGCAGTTTTCGGGGGAGCAATCAGCCCCAGCATTTT	CASSFRGSNQPQHF
TRBJ1-5	TRBV5-6	TRBD1	TGTGCCAGCAGCTTCCTCGGGACAGGGATCGGCGATCAGCCCCAGCATTTT	CASSFLGTGIGDQPQHF
TRBJ2-3	TRBV5-5	.	TGTGCCAGCAGCCCGGGGACTCCTTTCACAGATACGCAGTATTTT	CASSPGTPFTDTQYF
TRBJ2-5	TRBV7-8	TRBD2	TGTGCCAGCAGCTTAGGGACTAGATTATTCGAGACCCAGTACTTC	CASSLGTRLFETQYF
TRBJ2-7	TRBV9	TRBD1	TGTGCCAACAGCGTAGCACAGGGGGCCTACGAGCAGTACTTC	CANSVAQGAYEQYF
TRBJ2-3	TRBV9	TRBD2	TGTGCCAGCAGCCTACCGCTCGCGGGGGGGCCAGATACGCAGTATTTT	CASSLPLAGGPDTQYF